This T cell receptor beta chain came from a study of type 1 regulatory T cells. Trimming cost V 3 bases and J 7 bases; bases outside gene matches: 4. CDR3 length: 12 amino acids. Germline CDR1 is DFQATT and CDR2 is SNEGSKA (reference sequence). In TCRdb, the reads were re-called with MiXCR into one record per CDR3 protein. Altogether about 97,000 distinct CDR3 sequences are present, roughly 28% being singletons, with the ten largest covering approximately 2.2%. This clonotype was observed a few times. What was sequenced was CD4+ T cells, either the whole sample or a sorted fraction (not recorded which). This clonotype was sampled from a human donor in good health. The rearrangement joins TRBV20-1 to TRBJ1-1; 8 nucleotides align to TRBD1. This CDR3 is CSASPGTGEAFF. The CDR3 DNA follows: TGCAGTGCTAGCCCAGGGACAGGTGAAGCTTTCTTT.